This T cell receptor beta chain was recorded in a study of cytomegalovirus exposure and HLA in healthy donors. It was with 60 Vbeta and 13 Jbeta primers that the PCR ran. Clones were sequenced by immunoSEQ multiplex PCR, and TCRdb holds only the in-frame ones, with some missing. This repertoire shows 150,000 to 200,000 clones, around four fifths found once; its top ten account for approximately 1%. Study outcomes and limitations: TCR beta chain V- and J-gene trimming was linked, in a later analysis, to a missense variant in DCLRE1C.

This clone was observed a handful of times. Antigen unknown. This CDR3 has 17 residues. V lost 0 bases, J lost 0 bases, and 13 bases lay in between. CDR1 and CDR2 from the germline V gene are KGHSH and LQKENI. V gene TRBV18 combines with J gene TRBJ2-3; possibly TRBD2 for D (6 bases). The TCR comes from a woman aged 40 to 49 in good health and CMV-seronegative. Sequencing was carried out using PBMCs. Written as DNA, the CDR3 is TGTGCCAGCTCACCACCGTCTAGCGCAATAAGCACAGATACGCAGTATTTT. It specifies CASSPPSSAISTDTQYF.